This note documents a single TCR beta chain sequence. Its antigen remains unknown. The sample is drawn from a study of human T cells and chemical hapten exposure. Points from the study as a whole: Healthy people's immune response may differ from that of the donors, who had alopecia.

Time point denoted: patch test 1, 2 weeks after DPC sensitization. Treatment specified: therapeutic diphenylcyclopropenone sensitization with weekly scalp DPC. Donors, patients with alopecia ranging from 18 to 70 years old and judged suitable for DPC, provided samples. TCRdb called the RACE reads again in MiXCR, with one record for every CDR3 protein. Here the sample spans roughly 180,000 distinct CDR3 sequences, 20% to 25% being singletons. The ends lost 4 bases at V and 10 bases at J; junction bases unmatched: 5. The CDR3 sequence is 12 residues long. Per the germline V gene, CDR1 is SGDLS and CDR2 is YYNGEE.

The sequence was collected from a woman aged 45-60 years with alopecia areata. Some clones in this sample may be carry-over from other donors' samples. V gene TRBV9 combines with J gene TRBJ2-1, with 7 bases that match TRBD2. Sequencing was performed on whole blood, taken in connection with sensitization to the hapten diphenylcyclopropenone (DPC). In nucleotides, the CDR3 is TGTGCCAGCAGCTTCAGGGACTACGAGCAGTTCTTC. As protein: CASSFRDYEQFF.